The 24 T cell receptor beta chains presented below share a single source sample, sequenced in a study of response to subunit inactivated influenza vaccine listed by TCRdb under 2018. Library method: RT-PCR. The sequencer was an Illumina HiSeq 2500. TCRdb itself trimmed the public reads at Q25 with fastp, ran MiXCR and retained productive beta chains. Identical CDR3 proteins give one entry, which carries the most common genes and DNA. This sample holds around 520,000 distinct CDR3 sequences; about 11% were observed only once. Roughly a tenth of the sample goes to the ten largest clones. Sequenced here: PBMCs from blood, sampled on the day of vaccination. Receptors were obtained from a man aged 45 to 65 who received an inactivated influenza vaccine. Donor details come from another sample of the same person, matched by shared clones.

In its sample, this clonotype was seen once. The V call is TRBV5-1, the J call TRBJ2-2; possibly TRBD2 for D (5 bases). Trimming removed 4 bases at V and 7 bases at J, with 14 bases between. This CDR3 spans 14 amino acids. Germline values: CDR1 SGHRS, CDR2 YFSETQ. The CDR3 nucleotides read TGCGCCAGCAGCCCTCTTAACGGAGGCGGGGAGCTGTTTTTT. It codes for CASSPLNGGGELFF.

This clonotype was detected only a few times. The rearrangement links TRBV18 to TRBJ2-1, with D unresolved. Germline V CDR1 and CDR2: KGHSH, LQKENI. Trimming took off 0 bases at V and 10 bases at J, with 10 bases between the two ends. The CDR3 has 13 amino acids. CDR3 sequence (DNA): TGTGCCAGCTCACCACCTATGGTCGAGGAGCAGTTCTTC. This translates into CASSPPMVEEQFF.

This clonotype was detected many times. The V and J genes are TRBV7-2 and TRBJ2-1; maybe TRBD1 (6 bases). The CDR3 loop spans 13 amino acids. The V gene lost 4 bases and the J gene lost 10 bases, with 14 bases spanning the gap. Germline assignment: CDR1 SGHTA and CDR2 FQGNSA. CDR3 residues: CASSSLRGQEQFF. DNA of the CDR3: TGTGCCAGCAGCTCCCTACGAGGACAGGAGCAGTTCTTC. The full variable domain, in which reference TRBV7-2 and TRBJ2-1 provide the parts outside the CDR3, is GAGVSQSPSNKVTEKGKDVELRCDPISGHTALYWYRQSLGQGLEFLIYFQGNSAPDKSGLPSDRFSAERTGGSVSTLTIQRTQQEDSAVYLCASSSLRGQEQFFGPGTRLTVL.

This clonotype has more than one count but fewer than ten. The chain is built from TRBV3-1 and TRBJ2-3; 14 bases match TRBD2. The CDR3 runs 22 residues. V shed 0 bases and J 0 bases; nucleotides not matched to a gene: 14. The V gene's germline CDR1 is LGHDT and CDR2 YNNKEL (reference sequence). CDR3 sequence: CASSQDLRTSGRFPLSTDTQYF. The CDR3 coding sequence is TGTGCCAGCAGCCAAGACCTTCGGACTAGCGGGAGGTTTCCTCTTAGCACAGATACGCAGTATTTT.

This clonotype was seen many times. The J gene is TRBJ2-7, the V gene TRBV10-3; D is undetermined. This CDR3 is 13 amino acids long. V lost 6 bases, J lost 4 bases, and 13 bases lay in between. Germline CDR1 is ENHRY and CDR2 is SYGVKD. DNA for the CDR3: TGTGCCATCAGCCTGCGACATGGGTACGAGCAGTACTTC. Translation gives CAISLRHGYEQYF.

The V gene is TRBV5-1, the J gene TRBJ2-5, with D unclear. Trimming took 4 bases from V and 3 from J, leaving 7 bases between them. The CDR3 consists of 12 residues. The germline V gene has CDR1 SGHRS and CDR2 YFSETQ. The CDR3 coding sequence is TGCGCCAGCAGCCCGACAAAAGAGACCCAGTACTTC. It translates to CASSPTKETQYF.

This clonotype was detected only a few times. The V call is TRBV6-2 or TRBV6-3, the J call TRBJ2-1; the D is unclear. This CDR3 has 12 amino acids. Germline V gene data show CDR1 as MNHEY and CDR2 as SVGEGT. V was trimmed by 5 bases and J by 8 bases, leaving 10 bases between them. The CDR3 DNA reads TGTGCCAGCAGTACCATGATTGATGAGCAGTTCTTC. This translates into CASSTMIDEQFF.

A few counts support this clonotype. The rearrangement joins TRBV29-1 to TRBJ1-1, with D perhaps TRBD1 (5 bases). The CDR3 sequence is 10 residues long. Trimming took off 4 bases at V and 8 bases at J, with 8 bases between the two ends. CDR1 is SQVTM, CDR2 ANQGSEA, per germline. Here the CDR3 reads CSVGQGEAFF. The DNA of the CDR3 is TGCAGCGTTGGTCAGGGCGAAGCTTTCTTT.

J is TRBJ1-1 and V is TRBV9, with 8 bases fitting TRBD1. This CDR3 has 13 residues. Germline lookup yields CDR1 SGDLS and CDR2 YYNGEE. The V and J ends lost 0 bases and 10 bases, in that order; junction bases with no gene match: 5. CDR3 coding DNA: TGTGCCAGCAGCGTAGCTGGACAGGGCTCAGCTTTCTTT. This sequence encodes CASSVAGQGSAFF.

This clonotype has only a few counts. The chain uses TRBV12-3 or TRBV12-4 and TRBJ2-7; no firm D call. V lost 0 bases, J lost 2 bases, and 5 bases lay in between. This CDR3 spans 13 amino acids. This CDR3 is CASSLASPYEQYF. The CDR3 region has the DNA TGTGCCAGCAGTTTAGCCTCACCCTACGAGCAGTACTTC.

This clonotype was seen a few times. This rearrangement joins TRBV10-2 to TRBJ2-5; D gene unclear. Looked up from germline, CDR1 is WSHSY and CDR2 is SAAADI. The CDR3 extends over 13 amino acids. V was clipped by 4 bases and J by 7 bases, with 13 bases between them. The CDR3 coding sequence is TGCGCCAGCAGTGCCAGTCAAGATGGGACCCAGTACTTC. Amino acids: CASSASQDGTQYF.

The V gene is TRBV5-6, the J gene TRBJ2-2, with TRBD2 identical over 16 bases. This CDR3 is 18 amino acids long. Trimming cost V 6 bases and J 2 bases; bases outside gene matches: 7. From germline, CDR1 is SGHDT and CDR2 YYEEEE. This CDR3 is CASTTGTSGRANTGELFF. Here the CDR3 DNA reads TGTGCCAGCACCACGGGGACTAGCGGGAGGGCTAACACCGGGGAGCTGTTTTTT.

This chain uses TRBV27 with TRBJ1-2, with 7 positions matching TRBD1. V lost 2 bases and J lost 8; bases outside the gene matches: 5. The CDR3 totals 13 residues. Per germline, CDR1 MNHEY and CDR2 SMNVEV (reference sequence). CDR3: CASSLRQGRGYTF. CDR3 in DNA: TGTGCCAGCAGTTTAAGACAGGGACGGGGCTACACCTTC.

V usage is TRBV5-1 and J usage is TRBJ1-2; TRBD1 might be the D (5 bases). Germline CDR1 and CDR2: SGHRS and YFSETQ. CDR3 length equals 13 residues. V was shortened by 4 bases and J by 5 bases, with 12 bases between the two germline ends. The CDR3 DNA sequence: TGCGCCAGCAGCCCGCGACAGCATTATGGCTACACCTTC. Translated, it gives CASSPRQHYGYTF.

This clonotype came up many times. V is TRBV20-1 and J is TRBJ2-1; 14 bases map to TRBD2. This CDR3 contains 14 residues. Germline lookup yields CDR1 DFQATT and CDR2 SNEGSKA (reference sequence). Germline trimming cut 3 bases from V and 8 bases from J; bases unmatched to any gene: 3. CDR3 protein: CSARSTSGGDEQFF. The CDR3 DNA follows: TGCAGTGCTAGGTCGACTAGCGGGGGGGATGAGCAGTTCTTC.

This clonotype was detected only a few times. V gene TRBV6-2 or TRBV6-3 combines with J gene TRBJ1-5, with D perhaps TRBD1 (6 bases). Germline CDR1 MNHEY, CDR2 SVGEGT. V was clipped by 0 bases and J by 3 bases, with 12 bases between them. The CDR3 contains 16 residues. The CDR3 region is CASSYSRSGANQPQHF. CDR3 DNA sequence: TGTGCCAGCAGTTACTCGAGGTCAGGGGCCAATCAGCCCCAGCATTTT.

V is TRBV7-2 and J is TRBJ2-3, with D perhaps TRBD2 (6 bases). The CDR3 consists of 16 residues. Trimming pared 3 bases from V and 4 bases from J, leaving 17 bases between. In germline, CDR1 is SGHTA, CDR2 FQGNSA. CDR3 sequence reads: CASSLYAGSSPDTQYF. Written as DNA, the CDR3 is TGTGCCAGCAGCTTGTACGCGGGGTCTAGCCCAGATACGCAGTATTTT.

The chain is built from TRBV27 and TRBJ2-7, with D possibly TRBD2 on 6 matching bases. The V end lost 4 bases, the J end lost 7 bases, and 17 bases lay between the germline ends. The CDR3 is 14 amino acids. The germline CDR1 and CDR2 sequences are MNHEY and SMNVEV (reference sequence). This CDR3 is CASSWRERLGEQYF. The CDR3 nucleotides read TGTGCCAGCAGTTGGAGGGAGAGGCTTGGGGAGCAGTACTTC.

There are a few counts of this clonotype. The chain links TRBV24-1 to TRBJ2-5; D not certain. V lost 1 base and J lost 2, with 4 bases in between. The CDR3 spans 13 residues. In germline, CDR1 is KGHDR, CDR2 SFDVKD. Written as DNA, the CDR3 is TGTGCCACCAGTGATTTTAATCAAGAGACCCAGTACTTC. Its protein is CATSDFNQETQYF.

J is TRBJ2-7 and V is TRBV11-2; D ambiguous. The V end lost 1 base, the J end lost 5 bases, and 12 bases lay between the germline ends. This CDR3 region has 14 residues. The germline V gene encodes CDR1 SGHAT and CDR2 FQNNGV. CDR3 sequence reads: CASSLVPRPHEQYF. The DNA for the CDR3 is TGTGCCAGCAGCTTAGTTCCCCGTCCACACGAGCAGTACTTC.

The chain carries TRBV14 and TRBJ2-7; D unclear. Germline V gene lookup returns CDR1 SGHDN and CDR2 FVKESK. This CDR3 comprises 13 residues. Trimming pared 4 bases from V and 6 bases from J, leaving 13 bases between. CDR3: CASSLERQSEQYF. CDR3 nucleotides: TGTGCCAGCAGCCTTGAACGCCAGAGCGAGCAGTACTTC.

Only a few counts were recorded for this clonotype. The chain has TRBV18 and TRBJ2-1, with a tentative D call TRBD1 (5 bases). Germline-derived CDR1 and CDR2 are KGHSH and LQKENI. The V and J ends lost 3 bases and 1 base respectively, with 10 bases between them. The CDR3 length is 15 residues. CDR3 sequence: CASSPQGQSYNEQFF. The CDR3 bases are TGTGCCAGCTCACCGCAGGGCCAGTCCTACAATGAGCAGTTCTTC.

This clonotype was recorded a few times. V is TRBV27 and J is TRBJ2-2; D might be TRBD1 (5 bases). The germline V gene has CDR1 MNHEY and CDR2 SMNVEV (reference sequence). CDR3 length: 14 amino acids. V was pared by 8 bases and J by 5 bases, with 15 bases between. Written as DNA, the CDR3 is TGTGCCAGCGCGGTGGGGCGGCGTACCGGGGAGCTGTTTTTT. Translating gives CASAVGRRTGELFF.

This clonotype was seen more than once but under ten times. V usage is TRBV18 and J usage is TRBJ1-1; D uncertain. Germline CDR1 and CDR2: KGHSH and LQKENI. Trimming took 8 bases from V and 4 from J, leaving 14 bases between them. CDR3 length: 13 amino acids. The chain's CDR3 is CASLSASATEAFF. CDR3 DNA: TGTGCCAGCCTCTCGGCGTCGGCCACTGAAGCTTTCTTT.